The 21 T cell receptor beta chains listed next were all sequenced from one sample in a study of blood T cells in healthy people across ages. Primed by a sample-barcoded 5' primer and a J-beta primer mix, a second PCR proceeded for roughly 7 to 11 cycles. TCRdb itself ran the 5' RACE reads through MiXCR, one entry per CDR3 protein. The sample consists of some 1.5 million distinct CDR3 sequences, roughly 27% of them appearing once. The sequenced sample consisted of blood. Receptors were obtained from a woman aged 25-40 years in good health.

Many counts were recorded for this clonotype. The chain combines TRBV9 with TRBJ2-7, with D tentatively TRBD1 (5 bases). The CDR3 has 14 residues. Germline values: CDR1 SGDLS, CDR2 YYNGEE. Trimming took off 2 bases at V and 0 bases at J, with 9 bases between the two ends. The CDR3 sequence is CASSVLDNSYEQYF. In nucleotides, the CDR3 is TGTGCCAGCAGCGTCCTGGACAACTCCTACGAGCAGTACTTC.

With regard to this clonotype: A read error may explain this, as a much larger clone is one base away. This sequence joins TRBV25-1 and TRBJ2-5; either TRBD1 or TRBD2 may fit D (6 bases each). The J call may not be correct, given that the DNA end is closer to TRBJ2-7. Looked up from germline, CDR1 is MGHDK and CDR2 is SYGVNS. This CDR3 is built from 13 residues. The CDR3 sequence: CASTGAGVHEQYF. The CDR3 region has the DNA TGTGCCAGCACGGGGGCAGGGGTCCACGAGCAGTACTTC.

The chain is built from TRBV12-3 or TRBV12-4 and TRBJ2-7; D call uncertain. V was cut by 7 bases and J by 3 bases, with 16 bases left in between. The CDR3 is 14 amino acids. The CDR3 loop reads CASTVSRPNYEQYF. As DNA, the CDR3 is TGTGCCAGCACGGTGTCCCGCCCCAACTACGAGCAGTACTTC.

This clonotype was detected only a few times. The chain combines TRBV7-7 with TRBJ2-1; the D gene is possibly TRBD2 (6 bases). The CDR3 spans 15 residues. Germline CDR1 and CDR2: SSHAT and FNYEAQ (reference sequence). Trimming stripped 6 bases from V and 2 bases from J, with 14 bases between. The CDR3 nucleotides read TGTGCCAGCAGTAAAGAGCGGGCTCCCTACAATGAGCAGTTCTTC. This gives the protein CASSKERAPYNEQFF.

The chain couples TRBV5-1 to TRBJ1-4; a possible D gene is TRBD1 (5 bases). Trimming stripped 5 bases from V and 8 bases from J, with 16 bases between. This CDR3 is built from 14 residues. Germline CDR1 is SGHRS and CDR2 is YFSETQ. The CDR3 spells CASRAGRAVEKLFF. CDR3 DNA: TGCGCCAGCAGGGCAGGGCGAGCGGTGGAAAAACTGTTTTTT.

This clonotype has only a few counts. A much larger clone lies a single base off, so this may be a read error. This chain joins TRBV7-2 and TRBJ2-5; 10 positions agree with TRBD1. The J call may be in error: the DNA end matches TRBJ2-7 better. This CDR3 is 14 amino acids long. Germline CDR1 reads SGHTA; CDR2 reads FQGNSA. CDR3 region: CASSCDRGLYEQYF. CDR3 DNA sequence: TGTGCCAGCAGCTGCGACAGGGGGCTGTACGAGCAGTACTTC.

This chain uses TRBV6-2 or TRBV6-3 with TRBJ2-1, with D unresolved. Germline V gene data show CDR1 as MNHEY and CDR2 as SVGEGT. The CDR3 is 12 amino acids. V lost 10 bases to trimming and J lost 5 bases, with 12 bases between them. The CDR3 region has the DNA TGTGCCACCCGATTCCGGGACAATGAGCAGTTCTTC. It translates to CATRFRDNEQFF.

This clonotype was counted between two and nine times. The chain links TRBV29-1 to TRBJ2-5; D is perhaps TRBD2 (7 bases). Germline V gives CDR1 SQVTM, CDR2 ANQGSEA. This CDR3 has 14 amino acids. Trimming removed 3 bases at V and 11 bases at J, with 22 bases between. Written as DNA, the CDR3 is TGCAGCGTTGATTGGGGGGGCGTGGGCAATGAGCAGTACTTC. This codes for CSVDWGGVGNEQYF.

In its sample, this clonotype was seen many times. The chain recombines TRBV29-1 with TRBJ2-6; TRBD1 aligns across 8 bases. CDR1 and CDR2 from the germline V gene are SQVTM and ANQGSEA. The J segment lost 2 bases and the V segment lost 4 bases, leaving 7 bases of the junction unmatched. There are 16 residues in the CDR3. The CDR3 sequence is CSVGTGRFAGANVLTF. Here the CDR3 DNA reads TGCAGCGTTGGGACAGGGCGGTTCGCTGGGGCCAACGTCCTGACTTTC.

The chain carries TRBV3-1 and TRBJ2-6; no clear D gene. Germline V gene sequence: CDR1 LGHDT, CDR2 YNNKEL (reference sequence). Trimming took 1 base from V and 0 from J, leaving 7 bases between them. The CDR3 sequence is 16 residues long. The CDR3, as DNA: TGTGCCAGCAGCCAAGGGCGGATCTCTGGGGCCAACGTCCTGACTTTC. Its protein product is CASSQGRISGANVLTF.

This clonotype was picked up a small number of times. CDR3 loop: CASSPLTGEVTQYF. In nucleotides, the CDR3 is TGTGCCAGCAGCCCTCTCACGGGCGAGGTTACGCAGTATTTT. The rearrangement links TRBV7-2 to TRBJ2-3; unclear D gene. CDR1 SGHTA and CDR2 FQGNSA come from the germline V gene. The CDR3 is made up of 14 amino acids. V gave up 5 bases and J gave up 8 bases, with 17 bases separating them.

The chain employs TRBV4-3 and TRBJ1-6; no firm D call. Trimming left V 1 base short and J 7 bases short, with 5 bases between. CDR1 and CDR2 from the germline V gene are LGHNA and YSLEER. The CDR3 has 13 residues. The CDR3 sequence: CASSQALNSPLHF. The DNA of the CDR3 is TGCGCCAGCAGCCAAGCCCTGAATTCACCCCTCCACTTT.

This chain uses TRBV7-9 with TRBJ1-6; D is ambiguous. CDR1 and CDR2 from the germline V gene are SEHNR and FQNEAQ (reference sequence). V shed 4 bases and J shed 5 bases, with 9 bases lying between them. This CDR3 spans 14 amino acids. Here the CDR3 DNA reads TGTGCCAGCAGCTCTAGCAGGAATAATTCACCCCTCCACTTT. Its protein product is CASSSSRNNSPLHF.

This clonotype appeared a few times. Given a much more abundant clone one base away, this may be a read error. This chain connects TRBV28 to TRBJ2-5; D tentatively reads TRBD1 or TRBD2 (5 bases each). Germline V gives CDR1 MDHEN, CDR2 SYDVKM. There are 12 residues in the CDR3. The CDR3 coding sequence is TGTGCCGGCAGTGGGACCTTGGAGACCCAGTACTTC. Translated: CAGSGTLETQYF.

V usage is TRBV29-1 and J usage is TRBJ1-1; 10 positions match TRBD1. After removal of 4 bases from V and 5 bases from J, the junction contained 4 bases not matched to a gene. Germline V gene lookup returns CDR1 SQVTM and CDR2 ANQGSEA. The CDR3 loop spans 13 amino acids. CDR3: CSVAGQGVTEAFF. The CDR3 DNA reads TGCAGCGTTGCCGGACAGGGGGTGACTGAAGCTTTCTTT.

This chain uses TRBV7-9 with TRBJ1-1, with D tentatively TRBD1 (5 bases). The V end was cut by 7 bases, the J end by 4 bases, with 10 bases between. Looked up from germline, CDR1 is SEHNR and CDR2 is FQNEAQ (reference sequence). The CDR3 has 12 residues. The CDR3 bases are TGTGCCAGCAACCAGGGTTTCACTGAAGCTTTCTTT. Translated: CASNQGFTEAFF.

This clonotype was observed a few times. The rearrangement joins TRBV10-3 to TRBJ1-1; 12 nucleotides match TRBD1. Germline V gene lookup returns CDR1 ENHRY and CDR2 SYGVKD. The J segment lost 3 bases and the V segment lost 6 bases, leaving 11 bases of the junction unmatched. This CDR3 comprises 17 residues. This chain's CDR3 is CAIRPGQGAIRDTEAFF. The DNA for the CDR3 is TGTGCCATCAGGCCGGGACAGGGGGCCATAAGGGACACTGAAGCTTTCTTT.

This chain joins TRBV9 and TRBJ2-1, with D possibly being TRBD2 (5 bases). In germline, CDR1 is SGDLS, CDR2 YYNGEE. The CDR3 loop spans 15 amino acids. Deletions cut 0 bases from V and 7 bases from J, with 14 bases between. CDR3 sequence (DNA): TGTGCCAGCAGCGTAGATCCCCGGGGTTGGAATGAGCAGTTCTTC. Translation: CASSVDPRGWNEQFF.

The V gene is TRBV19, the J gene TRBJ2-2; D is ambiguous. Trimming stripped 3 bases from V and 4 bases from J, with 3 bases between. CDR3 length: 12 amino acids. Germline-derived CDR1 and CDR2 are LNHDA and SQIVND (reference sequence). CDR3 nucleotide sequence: TGTGCCAGTAGTATTTCCACCGGGGAGCTGTTTTTT. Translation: CASSISTGELFF.

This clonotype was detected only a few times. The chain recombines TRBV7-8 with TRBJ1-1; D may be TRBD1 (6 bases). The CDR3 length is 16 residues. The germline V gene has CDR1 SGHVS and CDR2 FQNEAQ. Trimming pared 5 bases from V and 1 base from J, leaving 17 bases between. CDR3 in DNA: TGTGCCAGCAGCCCTTTTCTCCGGGACACGAACACTGAAGCTTTCTTT. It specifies CASSPFLRDTNTEAFF.

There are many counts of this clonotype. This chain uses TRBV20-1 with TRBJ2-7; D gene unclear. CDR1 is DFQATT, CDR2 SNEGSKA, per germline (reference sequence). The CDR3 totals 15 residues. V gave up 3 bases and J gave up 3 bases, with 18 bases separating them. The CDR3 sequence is CSASFYGGQDYEQYF. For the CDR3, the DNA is TGCAGTGCTAGTTTCTACGGCGGCCAGGACTACGAGCAGTACTTC.